These 32 T cell receptor beta chains share one sample of origin, sequenced in a study of T-cell memory formation after mild COVID-19 (dated by TCRdb to 2020 to 2023). The library relied on 5' RACE. Instrument on record: Illumina NovaSeq 6000. TCRdb reprocessed the public reads (quality trimming at Q25 with fastp, clone calling with MiXCR) and kept in-frame beta chains. Rows are combined by CDR3 protein, so each entry shows the most common genes and DNA. The table for this sample lists approximately 100,000 distinct CDR3 sequences; around 15% of them were counted only once. 28% of the sample rests with the top ten. Material for sequencing was PBMCs or a T cell subset sorted from them (not recorded which). Source of these receptors: an adult woman who had mild COVID-19 (a few samples of this study predate the infection). The sample titles of this study are shuffled in the database, so cell type and time point are left out; the donor was told from shared clones.

There are a few counts of this clonotype. The rearrangement links TRBV7-9 to TRBJ2-7, with D possibly being TRBD2 (6 bases). Germline assignment: CDR1 SEHNR and CDR2 FQNEAQ (reference sequence). The CDR3 has 15 amino acids. V was shortened by 4 bases and J by 3 bases, with 16 bases between the two germline ends. The CDR3 here is CASSSPGERGYEQYF. The CDR3 region has the DNA TGTGCCAGCAGCTCCCCGGGGGAGAGAGGCTACGAGCAGTACTTC.

The chain links TRBV15 to TRBJ2-3, with 11 bases lining up with TRBD2. Germline V gene lookup returns CDR1 LNHNV and CDR2 YYDKDF (reference sequence). This CDR3 is 18 amino acids long. The J segment lost 2 bases and the V segment lost 0 bases, leaving 7 bases of the junction unmatched. The chain's CDR3 is CATSREASGGSFTDTQYF. CDR3 DNA: TGTGCCACCAGCAGAGAGGCTAGCGGGGGGTCTTTCACAGATACGCAGTATTTT.

This clonotype was recorded a few times. This chain links TRBV7-9 with TRBJ1-1; tentatively, D is TRBD1 (5 bases). V lost 1 base to trimming and J lost 6 bases, with 12 bases between them. This CDR3 is built from 14 residues. The germline V gene encodes CDR1 SEHNR and CDR2 FQNEAQ (reference sequence). The CDR3, as DNA: TGTGCCAGCAGCTTAGTCATGGGGGGACCTGAAGCTTTCTTT. Its protein is CASSLVMGGPEAFF. Variable domain in full (rest from reference TRBV7-9 and TRBJ1-1): DTGVSQNPRHKITKRGQNVTFRCDPISEHNRLYWYRQTLGQGPEFLTYFQNEAQLEKSRLLSDRFSAERPKGSFSTLEIQRTEQGDSAMYLCASSLVMGGPEAFFGQGTRLTVV.

This clonotype was seen a handful of times. The chain couples TRBV28 to TRBJ1-2; 8 bases fit TRBD1. The CDR3 length is 14 residues. V trimming: 6 bases; J trimming: 5 bases; junction bases outside the gene matches: 8. CDR1 is MDHEN, CDR2 SYDVKM, per germline. The CDR3 loop is CASSTPDRAYGYTF. CDR3 DNA: TGTGCCAGCAGCACCCCGGACAGGGCATATGGCTACACCTTC.

This clonotype came up many times. The rearrangement links TRBV14 to TRBJ2-3; D ambiguous. This CDR3 spans 17 amino acids. Trimming removed 5 bases at V and 8 bases at J, with 26 bases between. CDR1 is SGHDN and CDR2 is FVKESK in the germline V gene. CDR3 loop: CASSSSRVAVDSGTQYF. The DNA of the CDR3 is TGTGCCAGCAGCTCGTCCCGGGTCGCGGTCGACTCTGGTACGCAGTATTTT.

V gene TRBV6-5 combines with J gene TRBJ2-2; 9 bases align to TRBD2. V was clipped by 4 bases and J by 4 bases; unmatched bases: 4. The CDR3 sequence is 15 residues long. Germline-derived CDR1 and CDR2 are MNHEY and SVGAGI. The CDR3 bases are TGTGCCAGCAGTTTAGCGGGAGTAATCACCGGGGAGCTGTTTTTT. As protein: CASSLAGVITGELFF.

This rearrangement joins TRBV6-1 to TRBJ2-1, with D possibly being TRBD2 (6 bases). CDR3 length equals 16 residues. Trimming left V 7 bases short and J 5 bases short, with 21 bases between. CDR1 is MNHNS and CDR2 is SASEGT in the germline V gene. The CDR3 sequence is CASMLPGLTPDNEQFF. CDR3 sequence (DNA): TGTGCCAGCATGCTCCCGGGACTCACCCCCGACAATGAGCAGTTCTTC.

This clonotype came up many times. The rearrangement links TRBV9 to TRBJ2-1; TRBD1 aligns across 9 bases. Germline-derived CDR1 and CDR2 are SGDLS and YYNGEE. J was trimmed by 0 bases and V by 3 bases; bases with no gene match: 4. The CDR3 length is 16 residues. The CDR3 protein is CASSAPGQGSYNEQFF. DNA of the CDR3: TGTGCCAGCAGCGCCCCGGGACAGGGCTCCTACAATGAGCAGTTCTTC.

A few counts support this clonotype. This rearrangement joins TRBV4-3 to TRBJ2-7, with 8 bases identical to TRBD1. J gave up 0 bases and V 5 bases, and 6 bases lay outside the gene matches. Germline CDR1 reads LGHNA; CDR2 reads YSLEER. The CDR3 extends over 15 amino acids. CDR3: CASSKADRGSYEQYF. CDR3 coding DNA: TGCGCCAGCAGCAAAGCCGACAGGGGCTCCTACGAGCAGTACTTC.

This clonotype was counted a few times. The chain couples TRBV14 to TRBJ1-1, with D tentatively TRBD1 (5 bases). Germline V lookup: CDR1 SGHDN, CDR2 FVKESK. V gave up 3 bases and J gave up 6 bases, with 14 bases separating them. The CDR3 length is 14 residues. The CDR3 DNA is TGTGCCAGCAGCCACCGGGACCAAAGCGCTGAAGCTTTCTTT. It is translated as CASSHRDQSAEAFF. Full variable domain (missing parts from reference TRBV14 and TRBJ1-1): EAGVTQFPSHSVIEKGQTVTLRCDPISGHDNLYWYRRVMGKEIKFLLHFVKESKQDESGMPNNRFLAERTGGTYSTLKVQPAELEDSGVYFCASSHRDQSAEAFFGQGTRLTVV.

This clonotype was seen a handful of times. The rearrangement links TRBV24-1 to TRBJ1-2; D is unclear. This CDR3 contains 11 residues. The V gene's germline CDR1 is KGHDR and CDR2 SFDVKD. V lost 5 bases and J 6 bases, leaving 6 bases between the germline ends. This chain's CDR3 is CATSGHDGYTF. The CDR3 bases are TGTGCCACCAGTGGACACGATGGCTACACCTTC.

V usage is TRBV4-1 and J usage is TRBJ2-7, with a weak D call TRBD1 (5 bases). The CDR3 has 15 residues. Germline V CDR1 and CDR2: MGHRA, YSYEKL. The V and J ends lost 0 bases and 0 bases respectively, with 9 bases between them. CDR3 in DNA: TGCGCCAGCAGCCAAGAAGCAGGGTTCTCCTACGAGCAGTACTTC. Its translation: CASSQEAGFSYEQYF.

The rearrangement uses TRBV18 and TRBJ2-7; TRBD2 might be the D (6 bases). Trimming shortened V by 4 bases and J by 5 bases, and 9 bases separated the two germline ends. CDR3 length: 12 amino acids. Germline values: CDR1 KGHSH, CDR2 LQKENI. CDR3 residues: CASSRGDHEQYF. The CDR3 DNA sequence: TGTGCCAGCTCACGGGGGGATCACGAGCAGTACTTC.

The J gene is TRBJ2-3, the V gene TRBV6-1; D not resolved. The germline gives CDR1 MNHNS, CDR2 SASEGT. Trimming shortened V by 1 base and J by 6 bases, and 14 bases separated the two germline ends. The CDR3 loop spans 15 amino acids. The CDR3 is CASSEGGGTVDTQYF. CDR3 nucleotides: TGTGCCAGCAGTGAAGGGGGTGGAACTGTGGATACGCAGTATTTT.

The chain is built from TRBV4-2 and TRBJ2-5, with 7 bases identical to TRBD2. V lost 3 bases to trimming and J lost 5 bases; unmatched junction nucleotides: 9. This CDR3 comprises 15 residues. The germline CDR1 and CDR2 sequences are LGHNA and YNFKEQ. The CDR3 nucleotides are TGTGCCAGCAGCCATCCTAAAACTAGCGATGAGACCCAGTACTTC. Encoded protein: CASSHPKTSDETQYF.

The chain links TRBV7-9 to TRBJ2-2, with 12 bases lining up with TRBD2. Germline V gene sequence: CDR1 SEHNR, CDR2 FQNEAQ (reference sequence). V was clipped by 4 bases and J by 5 bases; unmatched bases: 5. This CDR3 has 16 amino acids. The CDR3 loop reads CASSWGLAGGTGELFF. CDR3 DNA sequence: TGTGCCAGCAGCTGGGGACTAGCGGGTGGAACCGGGGAGCTGTTTTTT.

This clonotype has just a few counts. This chain links TRBV7-9 with TRBJ1-4; D is uncertain. The V gene's germline CDR1 is SEHNR and CDR2 FQNEAQ (reference sequence). V was cut by 1 base and J by 7 bases, with 13 bases left in between. The length of the CDR3 is 15 residues. In DNA, the CDR3 is TGTGCCAGCAGCTTAGAGAACAGCCCCCCTGAAAAACTGTTTTTT. Protein product: CASSLENSPPEKLFF. Combining the CDR3 with reference TRBV7-9 and TRBJ1-4 gives the whole variable domain DTGVSQNPRHKITKRGQNVTFRCDPISEHNRLYWYRQTLGQGPEFLTYFQNEAQLEKSRLLSDRFSAERPKGSFSTLEIQRTEQGDSAMYLCASSLENSPPEKLFFGSGTQLSVL.

The rearrangement joins TRBV4-1 to TRBJ1-1; D gene unclear. This CDR3 has 12 residues. The germline CDR1 and CDR2 sequences are MGHRA and YSYEKL. Trimming took off 5 bases at V and 5 bases at J, with 9 bases between the two ends. The chain's CDR3 is CASSAEGTEAFF. DNA of the CDR3: TGCGCCAGCAGCGCAGAGGGAACTGAAGCTTTCTTT.

This clonotype was recorded a few times. J is TRBJ1-2 and V is TRBV6-5, with D unclear. The CDR3 sequence is 15 residues long. V gave up 2 bases and J gave up 4 bases, with 14 bases separating them. CDR1 is MNHEY and CDR2 is SVGAGI in the germline V gene. The CDR3 DNA reads as TGTGCCAGCAGTTACATAGGCGGAAACAGCTATGGCTACACCTTC. Translated: CASSYIGGNSYGYTF.

This rearrangement joins TRBV4-1 to TRBJ1-2; D is ambiguous. This CDR3 is built from 14 residues. CDR1 is MGHRA, CDR2 YSYEKL, per germline. Trimming took off 0 bases at V and 4 bases at J, with 9 bases between the two ends. The DNA for the CDR3 is TGCGCCAGCAGCCAAGATTCCGAGGGCTATGGCTACACCTTC. Residues: CASSQDSEGYGYTF.

The chain uses TRBV6-5 and TRBJ1-1; no definite D call. The CDR3 totals 13 residues. Trimming removed 7 bases from V and 1 base from J, with 10 bases in between. Germline lookup yields CDR1 MNHEY and CDR2 SVGAGI. The CDR3 sequence: CASTGYGNTEAFF. CDR3 bases: TGTGCCAGCACAGGTTATGGGAACACTGAAGCTTTCTTT.

This clonotype was seen repeatedly, ten times or more. The chain links TRBV11-2 to TRBJ2-1, with D tentatively TRBD1 or TRBD2 (5 bases each). Trimming cost V 4 bases and J 4 bases, with 20 bases left between them. The CDR3 is 17 amino acids. Looked up from germline, CDR1 is SGHAT and CDR2 is FQNNGV. The CDR3 DNA follows: TGTGCCAGCAGCTCTAGGCCTTCGGGGCAAACATACAATGAGCAGTTCTTC. It translates to CASSSRPSGQTYNEQFF.

This clonotype was seen a few times. CDR3 region: CASSPIDRLGNTEAFF. CDR3 sequence (DNA): TGTGCCAGCAGCCCAATTGACAGGTTAGGGAACACTGAAGCTTTCTTT. The chain carries TRBV7-8 and TRBJ1-1, with D possibly TRBD1 on 6 matching bases. This CDR3 is 16 amino acids long. Germline CDR1 reads SGHVS; CDR2 reads FQNEAQ. V lost 5 bases and J 1 base, leaving 17 bases between the germline ends.

The chain joins TRBV19 to TRBJ2-1, with D possibly being TRBD2 (6 bases). This CDR3 comprises 15 residues. Germline CDR1 and CDR2: LNHDA and SQIVND (reference sequence). Trimming removed 3 bases at V and 4 bases at J, with 13 bases between. This chain's CDR3 is CASSMGLAYYNEQFF. The CDR3 DNA reads TGTGCCAGTAGTATGGGGCTAGCGTATTACAATGAGCAGTTCTTC.

The chain recombines TRBV15 with TRBJ1-2; D gene uncertain. CDR1 is LNHNV and CDR2 is YYDKDF in the germline V gene (reference sequence). V lost 1 base and J lost 3, with 6 bases in between. The CDR3 extends over 13 amino acids. The CDR3 nucleotides are TGTGCCACCAGCAGAGCGTCGTACTATGGCTACACCTTC. Protein product: CATSRASYYGYTF.

This clonotype was seen a few times. The rearrangement links TRBV6-5 to TRBJ2-3; 9 bases match TRBD1. J gave up 3 bases and V 5 bases, and 3 bases lay outside the gene matches. This CDR3 has 14 residues. Germline loops: CDR1 MNHEY, CDR2 SVGAGI. The CDR3: CASSMGQGTDTQYF. As DNA, the CDR3 is TGTGCCAGCAGTATGGGACAGGGAACAGATACGCAGTATTTT.

The genes are TRBV7-9 and TRBJ2-1; D possibly matches TRBD1 or TRBD2 (5 bases each). CDR1 and CDR2 from the germline V gene are SEHNR and FQNEAQ (reference sequence). This CDR3 comprises 16 residues. V was trimmed by 1 base and J by 7 bases, leaving 17 bases between them. The CDR3 reads CASSLDRGPHLNEQFF. CDR3 nucleotide sequence: TGTGCCAGCAGCTTAGATCGGGGACCCCATTTAAATGAGCAGTTCTTC.

The chain couples TRBV15 to TRBJ2-7, with D possibly TRBD1 on 6 matching bases. This CDR3 has 16 residues. The germline V gene encodes CDR1 LNHNV and CDR2 YYDKDF (reference sequence). Between the trimmed V and J ends, which lost 0 bases and 3 bases, there was a span of 15 bases. The CDR3 spells CATSRDWQGSFYEQYF. Written as DNA, the CDR3 is TGTGCCACCAGCAGAGATTGGCAGGGGAGCTTCTACGAGCAGTACTTC.

This clonotype was found a few times. The chain recombines TRBV7-9 with TRBJ2-7; 8 bases map to TRBD1. The CDR3 is 15 residues long. The germline V gene has CDR1 SEHNR and CDR2 FQNEAQ (reference sequence). After removal of 4 bases from V and 3 bases from J, the junction contained 8 bases not matched to a gene. The CDR3 DNA sequence: TGTGCCAGCAGCTATTCCGGGACAGGAGACTACGAGCAGTACTTC. It translates to CASSYSGTGDYEQYF.

This clonotype showed up just a few times. The gene calls are TRBV12-3 or TRBV12-4 and TRBJ2-7; maybe TRBD2 (6 bases). The CDR3 length is 14 residues. The V and J ends lost 5 bases and 5 bases respectively, with 16 bases between them. The CDR3 nucleotides read TGTGCCAGCAGTCCGGTCGGGGGTGGGAACGAGCAGTACTTC. Residues: CASSPVGGGNEQYF.

The chain combines TRBV10-3 with TRBJ2-7; D uncertain. CDR1 is ENHRY and CDR2 is SYGVKD in the germline V gene. This CDR3 is 12 amino acids long. The ends were cut back, 0 bases at V and 5 bases at J, with 5 bases in the middle. The CDR3 is CAISESTDEQYF. As DNA, the CDR3 is TGTGCCATCAGTGAGTCAACTGACGAGCAGTACTTC.

This clonotype appeared a few times. The V gene is TRBV4-1, the J gene TRBJ1-4, with D possibly TRBD1 on 6 matching bases. The CDR3 sequence is 13 residues long. Per the germline V gene, CDR1 is MGHRA and CDR2 is YSYEKL. Trimming pared 10 bases from V and 4 bases from J, leaving 13 bases between. The CDR3 here is CATSGQINEKLFF. CDR3 nucleotides: TGCGCCACCAGTGGACAGATTAATGAAAAACTGTTTTTT.